This TCR beta chain came from a study of CD8+ T cells in alopecia areata. The study's findings and limits: TCR sharing was clearer in mice than between patients, perhaps partly owing to patient HLA diversity. Lesional scalp displayed greater clonality than normal scalp, most notably in alopecia totalis/universalis. Resident alphabeta T cells of normal skin are also sequenced in scalp samples.

PBMCs, the starting material, were the source of sorted CD4+ and CD8+ T cells. Investigators isolated RNA and reverse transcribed it into cDNA to act as the sequencing template. Some clones are missing from TCRdb's copy, which holds only in-frame ones; the method was immunoSEQ multiplex PCR. The sample carries some 160,000 clones, less than 65% recorded once. The V segment lost 0 bases and the J segment 7 bases; nucleotides outside the gene matches: 5. Looked up from germline, CDR1 is SQVTM and CDR2 is ANQGSEA. The CDR3 is 13 residues long. On this clone: Its target is not known.

The TCR sequence derives from a human donor in good health. Sequenced material: CD8+ T cells sorted from blood. The chain carries TRBV29-1 and TRBJ1-2; 7 bases line up with TRBD1. The CDR3 protein is CSVEDRQGGGYTF. DNA for the CDR3: TGCAGCGTTGAAGACCGGCAGGGGGGTGGCTACACCTTC.